The T cell receptor (beta chain) described here comes from a study of blood T cell repertoires in COVID-19. V lost 5 bases, J lost 3 bases, and 4 bases lay in between. Germline assignment: CDR1 MNHNY and CDR2 SVGAGI (reference sequence). The length of the CDR3 is 11 residues. As handled by the study authors: Amplified reference gene primers provided the basis for estimating nucleated cell counts. Sequenced by immunoSEQ multiplex PCR; TCRdb stores in-frame clones only, minus some. V and J calls and clone size follow that table, whereas D and trimming were derived from the DNA. The sample includes roughly 150,000 clones, approximately 90% of them seen just once.

The chain recombines TRBV6-6 with TRBJ1-2; D uncertain. This TCR came from a man between 60 and 75 years old with active or convalescent COVID-19. The sequencing sample was made of peripheral blood. The CDR3 here is CASSTDYGYTF. In DNA form, the CDR3 reads TGTGCCAGCAGTACGGACTATGGCTACACCTTC.